The source of this T cell receptor (beta chain) is a study of blood T cell repertoires in COVID-19. Turning to the study itself: Acute-phase and convalescent COVID-19 samples originated in the United States, Italy and Spain. T cells, B-cell-depleted T cells, or PBMCs supplied cDNA or gDNA.

CDR1 is SGDLS and CDR2 is YYNGEE in the germline V gene. The CDR3 contains 14 residues. With 4 bases clipped from V and 5 bases from J, the junction kept 4 bases outside the gene matches. Original analysis: It was from reference gene primer amplification that nucleated cell counts were estimated. The method was immunoSEQ multiplex PCR; TCRdb's version includes in-frame clones alone and lacks a portion of them. Clonal size and the V and J genes are those of that table, whereas D and trimming came from the DNA. The data hold 150,000 to 200,000 clones, with more than 70% observed a single time. The sequencing input was peripheral blood. The TCR comes from a woman aged 60-75 years with acute or convalescent COVID-19. The chain uses TRBV9 and TRBJ2-2; 8 bases map to TRBD1. This CDR3 reads CASSLTGDTGELFF. CDR3 sequence (DNA): TGTGCCAGCAGCTTGACAGGGGATACCGGGGAGCTGTTTTTT.